This T cell receptor beta chain was identified in a study of blood T cell repertoires in COVID-19. About the research overall: Both acute and convalescent COVID-19 samples were obtained from the United States, Italy and Spain.

Looked up from germline, CDR1 is SGHNT and CDR2 is YYREEE (reference sequence). The CDR3 loop spans 16 amino acids. Trimming cost V 5 bases and J 1 base; bases outside gene matches: 9. Authors' processing steps: For nucleated cells, counts were estimated from reference gene primer amplification. Using immunoSEQ multiplex PCR, the repertoire was profiled, and TCRdb retains in-frame clones only, with some absent. The V and J calls and clone size come from that table; D and trimming were worked out from the DNA. The sample records 70,000 or so clones, 80% to 90% being singletons. This clonotype was obtained from a man aged 55 to 69 with acute or convalescent COVID-19. The rearrangement uses TRBV5-4 and TRBJ2-1; TRBD2 matches at 7 bases. The sequencing input was peripheral blood. The DNA of the CDR3 is TGTGCCAGCAGTATGTCTGCCGGGGGGTCCTACAATGAGCAGTTCTTC. Its protein product is CASSMSAGGSYNEQFF.